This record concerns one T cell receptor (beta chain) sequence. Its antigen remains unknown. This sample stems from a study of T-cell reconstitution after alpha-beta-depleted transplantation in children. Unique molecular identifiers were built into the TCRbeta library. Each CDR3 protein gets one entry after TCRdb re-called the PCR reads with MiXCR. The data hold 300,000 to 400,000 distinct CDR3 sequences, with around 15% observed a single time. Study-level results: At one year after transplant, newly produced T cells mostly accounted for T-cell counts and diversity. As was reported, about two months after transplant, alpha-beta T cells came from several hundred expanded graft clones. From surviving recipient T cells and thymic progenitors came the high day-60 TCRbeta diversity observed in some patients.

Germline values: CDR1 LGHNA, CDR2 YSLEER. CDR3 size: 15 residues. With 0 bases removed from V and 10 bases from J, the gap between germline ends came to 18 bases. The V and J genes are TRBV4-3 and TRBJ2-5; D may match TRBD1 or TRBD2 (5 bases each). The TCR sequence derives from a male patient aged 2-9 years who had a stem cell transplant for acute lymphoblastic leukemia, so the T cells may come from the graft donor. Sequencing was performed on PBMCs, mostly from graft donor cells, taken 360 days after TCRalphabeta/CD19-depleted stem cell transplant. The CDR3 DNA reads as TGCGCCAGCAGCCAAGAAGGGACCCAGTTTAGTCTCCAGTACTTC. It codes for CASSQEGTQFSLQYF.